Listed below are T cell receptor beta chains from one sample, sequenced in a study of cytomegalovirus exposure and HLA in healthy donors. Profiled with immunoSEQ multiplex PCR; TCRdb holds only in-frame clones, not every one. The sample includes under 200,000 clones, about four fifths of them seen just once. The specimen sequenced was PBMCs. The receptors were sampled from a woman aged 45 to 65 in good health and CMV-seropositive. Each CDR3 is given with its conserved first and last residue. The D gene is left open where the match is weak. Size is omitted from some rows. Given values are once, few, many or a class for expanded clones.

clone_size j_call v_call cdr3_length d_call cdr3_aa cdr3_nt
once TRBJ2-7 TRBV29-1 12 TRBD1 CSVGDRVGEQYF TGCAGCGTAGGGGACAGGGTCGGCGAGCAGTACTTC
NA TRBJ2-1 TRBV27 14 TRBD2 CASSWRGTYNEQFF TGTGCCAGCAGTTGGCGGGGGACCTACAATGAGCAGTTCTTC
NA TRBJ1-1 TRBV4-1 14 TRBD1 CASSQGQGNTEAFF TGCGCCAGCAGCCAAGGACAGGGTAACACTGAAGCTTTCTTT
NA TRBJ2-1 TRBV11-2 15 NA CASSLETGSYNEQFF TGTGCCAGCAGCTTAGAGACGGGGTCCTACAATGAGCAGTTCTTC
NA TRBJ1-2 TRBV11-2 14 NA CASSLEALDYGYTF TGTGCCAGCAGCTTAGAAGCACTCGACTATGGCTACACCTTC
NA TRBJ2-2 TRBV7-9 17 TRBD1 CSSSFSPGQGTAGELFF TGTTCCAGCAGCTTTTCACCGGGACAGGGAACCGCCGGGGAGCTGTTTTTT
NA TRBJ2-7 TRBV5-1 15 NA CASSRDQGGSYEQYF TGCGCCAGCAGCCGCGACCAAGGGGGATCCTACGAGCAGTACTTC
NA TRBJ2-3 TRBV7-2 13 TRBD2 CASSWTSSDTQYF TGTGCCAGCAGCTGGACTAGCTCAGATACGCAGTATTTT
NA TRBJ2-1 TRBV6-1 13 TRBD2 CRTSVSSYNEQFF TGTCGCACTAGCGTGAGCTCCTACAATGAGCAGTTCTTC
few TRBJ2-3 TRBV7-9 16 TRBD1 CASSPTGTGFRDTQYF TGTGCCAGCAGCCCCACCGGGACAGGTTTTAGAGATACGCAGTATTTT
few TRBJ1-1 TRBV6-5 14 TRBD1 CASSGGTAYTEAFF TGTGCCAGCAGTGGTGGGACAGCTTACACTGAAGCTTTCTTT
NA TRBJ2-1 TRBV7-6 16 TRBD1 CASSLGYRGDHNEQFF TGTGCCAGCAGCTTAGGATACAGGGGGGACCACAATGAGCAGTTCTTC
NA TRBJ2-5 TRBV20-1 11 NA CSAAPQETQYF TGCAGTGCAGCGCCCCAAGAGACCCAGTACTTC
NA TRBJ2-3 TRBV11-1 15 NA CASSLNLALTDTQYF TGTGCCAGCAGCTTGAATCTAGCGCTCACAGATACGCAGTATTTT
NA TRBJ2-1 TRBV11-3 15 NA CASSSTSTPYTEQFF TGTGCCAGCAGCTCCACTAGCACGCCTTATACTGAGCAGTTCTTC
NA TRBJ2-7 TRBV7-2 14 TRBD2 CASSFPGGAYEQYF TGTGCCAGCAGCTTTCCGGGAGGGGCCTACGAGCAGTACTTC
NA TRBJ2-2 TRBV6-1 17 NA CASSEARDGRNTGELFF TGTGCCAGCAGTGAAGCGCGTGACGGGAGGAACACCGGGGAGCTGTTTTTT
NA TRBJ2-3 TRBV27 13 NA CASSQNRGDTQYF TGTGCCAGCAGCCAAAACCGAGGAGATACGCAGTATTTT
few TRBJ1-2 TRBV5-1 14 NA CASSSGDGEIGYTF TGCGCCAGCAGCTCAGGGGACGGGGAAATCGGCTACACCTTC
NA TRBJ1-2 TRBV11-2 14 TRBD1 CASSLRGPRDGYTF TGTGCCAGCAGCCTGAGGGGGCCGCGGGATGGCTACACCTTC
NA TRBJ2-1 TRBV11-2 16 TRBD2 CASSPRLAGRGNEQFF TGTGCCAGCAGCCCCCGACTAGCGGGGAGGGGCAATGAGCAGTTCTTC
NA TRBJ1-2 TRBV7-9 16 TRBD1 CASSPPRTGVGYGYTF TGTGCCAGCAGCCCCCCGAGGACAGGGGTAGGCTATGGCTACACCTTC
NA TRBJ2-5 TRBV29-1 13 NA CSVAGPGQETQYF TGCAGCGTTGCTGGTCCCGGGCAAGAGACCCAGTACTTC
few TRBJ2-6 TRBV7-9 17 NA CSSSRGTASSGANVLTF TGTTCCAGCAGCCGAGGGACTGCAAGCTCTGGGGCCAACGTCCTGACTTTC
NA TRBJ1-2 TRBV10-3 12 NA CATGHPNYGYTF TGTGCCACGGGACACCCCAACTATGGCTACACCTTC
NA TRBJ2-7 TRBV28 13 NA CASSSPDSFEQYF TGTGCCAGCAGTTCCCCGGACTCGTTCGAGCAGTACTTC
NA TRBJ2-2 TRBV7-2 12 NA CASSRTAGELFF TGTGCCAGCAGCAGAACGGCCGGGGAGCTGTTTTTT
few TRBJ1-5 TRBV6-5 14 TRBD1 CASRTNRGGQPQHF TGTGCCAGCAGAACTAACAGGGGGGGCCAGCCCCAGCATTTT
few TRBJ2-5 TRBV9 14 NA CASSVLVGGETQYF TGTGCCAGCAGCGTATTGGTCGGCGGGGAGACCCAGTACTTC
NA TRBJ1-5 TRBV6-6 14 NA CASRYTQGAQPQHF TGTGCCAGCAGGTATACTCAGGGCGCCCAGCCCCAGCATTTT
NA TRBJ2-6 TRBV4-3 16 NA CASSQAAGSGANVLTF TGCGCCAGCAGCCAAGCAGCAGGGTCTGGGGCCAACGTCCTGACTTTC
NA TRBJ2-1 TRBV28 14 NA CASSFGGNYNEQFF TGTGCCAGCAGTTTTGGGGGGAACTACAATGAGCAGTTCTTC
once TRBJ1-5 TRBV18 15 NA CASSPKSYRNQPQHF TGTGCCAGCTCACCAAAGTCCTACAGGAATCAGCCCCAGCATTTT
NA TRBJ2-7 TRBV9 15 TRBD2 CASSVEPGGSYEQYF TGTGCCAGCAGCGTAGAACCGGGGGGCTCCTACGAGCAGTACTTC
NA TRBJ2-5 TRBV7-2 14 NA CASSLAGQGETQYF TGTGCCAGCAGCTTAGCGGGGCAGGGAGAGACCCAGTACTTC
NA TRBJ2-1 TRBV4-3 15 TRBD2 CASSLSGRADNEQFF TGCGCCAGCAGCCTCAGCGGGAGGGCGGACAATGAGCAGTTCTTC
NA TRBJ2-1 TRBV28 18 TRBD2 CASSLGGRAGYGGNEQFF TGTGCCAGCAGTTTGGGTGGGAGGGCAGGTTACGGGGGCAATGAGCAGTTCTTC
NA TRBJ2-3 TRBV4-3 16 TRBD2 CASSQESGRPPYTQYF TGCGCCAGCAGCCAAGAATCCGGGAGGCCTCCATATACGCAGTATTTT
NA TRBJ1-5 TRBV11-3 16 NA CASSLEKDRWEQPQHF TGTGCCAGCAGCCTTGAAAAAGACAGGTGGGAACAGCCCCAGCATTTT
NA TRBJ2-3 TRBV7-2 15 NA CASSLGVGRTDTQYF TGTGCCAGCAGCTTAGGTGTGGGCCGCACAGATACGCAGTATTTT
NA TRBJ1-2 TRBV7-2 14 NA CASSYNRAGSGYTF TGTGCCAGCAGCTACAACAGGGCCGGAAGCGGCTACACCTTC
NA TRBJ2-7 TRBV7-9 11 NA CSSSFYGEQYF TGTTCCAGCAGCTTCTACGGCGAGCAGTACTTC
NA TRBJ2-1 TRBV7-2 16 TRBD1 CASSPRDRGLHNEQFF TGTGCCAGCAGCCCCCGGGACAGGGGACTACACAATGAGCAGTTCTTC
NA TRBJ1-2 TRBV27 17 TRBD1 CASSYKYRTGGLDGYTF TGTGCCAGCAGTTATAAATACCGGACAGGAGGTCTCGATGGCTACACCTTC
once TRBJ1-1 TRBV6-1 15 NA CASSEGTFMNTEAFF TGTGCCAGCAGTGAAGGGACATTCATGAACACTGAAGCTTTCTTT
NA TRBJ1-5 TRBV27 14 NA CASRGNRGNQPQHF TGTGCCAGCAGAGGGAACAGGGGCAATCAGCCCCAGCATTTT
NA TRBJ2-6 TRBV12-2 21 NA CASRLEVGGGGYSSGANVLTF TGTGCAAGTCGCTTAGAAGTGGGTGGCGGGGGCTATAGCTCTGGGGCCAACGTCCTGACTTTC
NA TRBJ2-6 TRBV18 19 TRBD1 CASSLSPGQGRAGANVLTF TGTGCCAGCTCACTCAGCCCGGGACAGGGGAGGGCTGGGGCCAACGTCCTGACTTTC
once TRBJ2-7 TRBV4-2 13 NA CASSQEWGREQYF TGTGCCAGCAGCCAAGAATGGGGGCGGGAGCAGTACTTC
NA TRBJ2-2 TRBV14 17 NA CASSHLKGLGVPGELFF TGTGCCAGCAGCCACCTGAAAGGGCTGGGAGTTCCCGGGGAGCTGTTTTTT
NA TRBJ1-5 TRBV7-2 14 NA CASTGTRSNQPQHF TGTGCCAGCACCGGGACTAGGAGCAATCAGCCCCAGCATTTT
NA TRBJ1-1 TRBV4-3 16 TRBD1 CASSQARDRLNTEAFF TGCGCCAGCAGCCAAGCTCGGGACAGACTCAACACTGAAGCTTTCTTT
NA TRBJ2-5 TRBV27 15 TRBD2 CASSPAGAGVETQYF TGTGCCAGCAGTCCAGCGGGAGCTGGAGTTGAGACCCAGTACTTC
few TRBJ2-5 TRBV28 13 NA CASSTTFIATQYF TGTGCCAGCAGTACGACATTTATCGCGACCCAGTACTTC
NA TRBJ2-7 TRBV5-5 13 TRBD1 CASSSGQGYYESF TGTGCCAGCAGCTCAGGACAGGGCTATTACGAAAGCTTC
NA TRBJ1-1 TRBV29-1 14 TRBD1 CSVGFTGGSAEAFF TGCAGCGTGGGCTTCACAGGGGGGAGCGCTGAAGCTTTCTTT
NA TRBJ2-2 TRBV27 15 NA CASSLSQVHTGELFF TGTGCCAGCAGTTTAAGCCAGGTCCACACCGGGGAGCTGTTTTTT